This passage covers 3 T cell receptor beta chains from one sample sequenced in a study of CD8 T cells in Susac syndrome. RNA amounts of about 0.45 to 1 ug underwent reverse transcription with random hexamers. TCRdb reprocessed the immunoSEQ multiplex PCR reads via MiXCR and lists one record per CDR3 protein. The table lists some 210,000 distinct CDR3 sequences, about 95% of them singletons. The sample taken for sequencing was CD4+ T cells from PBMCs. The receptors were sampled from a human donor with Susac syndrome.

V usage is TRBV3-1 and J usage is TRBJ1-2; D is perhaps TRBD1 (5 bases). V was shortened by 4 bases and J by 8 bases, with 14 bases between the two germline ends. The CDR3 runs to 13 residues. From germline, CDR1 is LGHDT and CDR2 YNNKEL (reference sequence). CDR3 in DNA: TGTGCCAGCAGCCCTCGGGGGGAGCACGGCTACACCTTC. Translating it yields CASSPRGEHGYTF.

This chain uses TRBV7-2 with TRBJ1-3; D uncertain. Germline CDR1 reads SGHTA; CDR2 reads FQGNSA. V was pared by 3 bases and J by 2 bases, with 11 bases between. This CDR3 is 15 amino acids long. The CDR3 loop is CASSLAADPGNTIYF. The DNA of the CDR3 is TGTGCCAGCAGCTTGGCAGCTGACCCTGGAAACACCATATATTTT. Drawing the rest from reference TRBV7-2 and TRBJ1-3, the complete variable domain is GAGVSQSPSNKVTEKGKDVELRCDPISGHTALYWYRQSLGQGLEFLIYFQGNSAPDKSGLPSDRFSAERTGGSVSTLTIQRTQQEDSAVYLCASSLAADPGNTIYFGEGSWLTVV.

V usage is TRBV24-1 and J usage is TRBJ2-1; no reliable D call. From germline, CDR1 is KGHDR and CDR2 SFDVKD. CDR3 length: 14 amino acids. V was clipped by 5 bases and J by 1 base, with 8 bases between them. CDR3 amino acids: CATSATLSYNEQFF. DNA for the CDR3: TGTGCCACCAGTGCGACCCTTTCCTACAATGAGCAGTTCTTC.